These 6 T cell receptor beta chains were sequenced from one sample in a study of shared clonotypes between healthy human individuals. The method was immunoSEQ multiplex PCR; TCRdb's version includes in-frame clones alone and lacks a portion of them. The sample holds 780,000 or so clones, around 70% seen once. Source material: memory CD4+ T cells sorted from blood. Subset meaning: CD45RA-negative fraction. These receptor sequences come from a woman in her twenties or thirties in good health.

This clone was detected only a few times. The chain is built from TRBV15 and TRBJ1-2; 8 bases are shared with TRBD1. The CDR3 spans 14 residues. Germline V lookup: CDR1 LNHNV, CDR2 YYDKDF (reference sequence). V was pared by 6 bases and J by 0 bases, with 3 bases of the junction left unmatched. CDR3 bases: TGTGCCACCAGACAGGGGGAAGCTAACTATGGCTACACCTTC. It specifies CATRQGEANYGYTF.

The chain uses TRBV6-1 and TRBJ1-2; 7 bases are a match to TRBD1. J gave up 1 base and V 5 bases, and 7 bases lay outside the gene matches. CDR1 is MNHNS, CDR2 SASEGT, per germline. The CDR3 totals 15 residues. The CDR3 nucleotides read TGTGCCAGCAGTACGGCCAGGGGGAATAACTATGGCTACACCTTC. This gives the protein CASSTARGNNYGYTF.

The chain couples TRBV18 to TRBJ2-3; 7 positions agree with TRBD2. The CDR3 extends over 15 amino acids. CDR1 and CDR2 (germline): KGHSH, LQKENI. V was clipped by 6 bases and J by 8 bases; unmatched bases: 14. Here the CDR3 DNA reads TGTGCCAGCTCCCCTCAAGGGAGGGGTTCAGGTACGCAGTATTTT. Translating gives CASSPQGRGSGTQYF.

CDR3 DNA: TGTGCCAGCAGCGCAGGCATAGGTATGGACAAGACCTACGAGCAGTACTTC. Its protein product is CASSAGIGMDKTYEQYF. The genes are TRBV7-9 and TRBJ2-7; D perhaps matches TRBD1 (5 bases). Germline loops: CDR1 SEHNR, CDR2 FQNEAQ (reference sequence). Trimming shortened V by 5 bases and J by 2 bases, and 22 bases separated the two germline ends. There are 17 residues in the CDR3.

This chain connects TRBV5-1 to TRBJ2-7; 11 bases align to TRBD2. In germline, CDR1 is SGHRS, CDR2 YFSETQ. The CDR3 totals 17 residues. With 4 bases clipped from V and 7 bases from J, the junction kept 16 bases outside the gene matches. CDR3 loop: CASSAGGLTSGVGEQYF. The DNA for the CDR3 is TGCGCCAGCAGCGCTGGGGGATTGACTAGCGGGGTTGGGGAGCAGTACTTC.

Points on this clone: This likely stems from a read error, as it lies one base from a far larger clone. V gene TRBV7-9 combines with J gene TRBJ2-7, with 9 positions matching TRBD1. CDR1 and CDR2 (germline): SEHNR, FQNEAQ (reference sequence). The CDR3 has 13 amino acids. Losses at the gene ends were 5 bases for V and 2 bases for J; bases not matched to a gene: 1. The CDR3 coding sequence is TGTGCCAGCAGCGACAGGGGGGCCTACGAGCAGTACTTC. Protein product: CASSDRGAYEQYF.